One sample yielded the 27 T cell receptor beta chains listed below, sequenced in a study of blood T cell repertoires in COVID-19. Assay: immunoSEQ multiplex PCR; the TCRdb copy retains only in-frame clones and omits some. Here the sample spans 250,000 to 350,000 clones, roughly 90% being singletons. Sample: peripheral blood. Receptors originate from a woman aged 45-59 years with active or convalescent COVID-19.

As DNA, the CDR3 is TGTGCCAGCAGCCGCGGACTGAGCTCCTACAATGAGCAGTTCTTC. Translation: CASSRGLSSYNEQFF. The V and J genes are TRBV7-3 and TRBJ2-1; the D gene is possibly TRBD2 (5 bases). V shed 5 bases and J shed 0 bases, with 11 bases lying between them. The germline V gene encodes CDR1 SGHTA and CDR2 FQGTGA. The CDR3 is 15 amino acids.

The V call is TRBV6-6, the J call TRBJ1-2; no clear D. CDR3 length: 14 amino acids. From germline, CDR1 is MNHNY and CDR2 SVGAGI (reference sequence). V was cut by 2 bases and J by 8 bases, with 15 bases left in between. CDR3 bases: TGTGCCAGCAGTTACGATCTTAGAGGGAAAGGCTACACCTTC. Amino acid sequence: CASSYDLRGKGYTF.

Only one count was recorded for this clone. Other DNA sequences from this sample encode an identical CDR3 as well. The chain joins TRBV7-9 to TRBJ1-2, with 7 bases that match TRBD1. J lost 2 bases, V lost 4 bases, and 1 base had no gene match. Germline CDR1 and CDR2: SEHNR and FQNEAQ (reference sequence). CDR3 length equals 13 residues. The CDR3 DNA follows: TGTGCCAGCAGCTCAGGGGGAAACTATGGCTACACCTTC. Translating it yields CASSSGGNYGYTF.

The chain is built from TRBV7-6 and TRBJ2-5, with a tentative D call TRBD1 (5 bases). The CDR3 spans 16 residues. Trimming shortened V by 7 bases and J by 0 bases, and 18 bases separated the two germline ends. CDR1 and CDR2 from the germline V gene are SGHVS and FNYEAQ. The DNA for the CDR3 is TGTGCCAGCACCAACCCTCAGGCAGGGAACCAAGAGACCCAGTACTTC. Residues: CASTNPQAGNQETQYF.

This clone showed up just once. The chain has TRBV5-8 and TRBJ1-6; 7 bases map to TRBD1. With V trimmed by 3 bases and J by 7 bases, 13 bases remained unmatched. The CDR3 consists of 17 residues. CDR1 is SGHTS, CDR2 YDEGEE, per germline. The CDR3 DNA is TGTGCCAGCAGCTCAGTCAAGGGGACAGCTAGAAATTCACCCCTCCACTTT. Protein: CASSSVKGTARNSPLHF.

The chain recombines TRBV4-1 with TRBJ2-5; TRBD2 matches at 7 bases. V dropped 1 base and J dropped 2; count of bases not matched to a gene: 7. The CDR3 has 16 residues. Germline CDR1 and CDR2: MGHRA and YSYEKL. This CDR3 reads CASSQGRWGGQETQYF. CDR3 sequence (DNA): TGCGCCAGCAGCCAAGGAAGGTGGGGGGGGCAAGAGACCCAGTACTTC.

This chain connects TRBV7-9 to TRBJ1-1; 8 positions match TRBD1. In germline, CDR1 is SEHNR, CDR2 FQNEAQ (reference sequence). The CDR3 is 16 residues long. J gave up 7 bases and V 1 base, and 11 bases lay outside the gene matches. In nucleotides, the CDR3 is TGTGCCAGCAGCTTAGGGCAGGGGGCAGTTTCAGGTGAAGCTTTCTTT. This encodes CASSLGQGAVSGEAFF. Combining the CDR3 with reference TRBV7-9 and TRBJ1-1 gives the whole variable domain DTGVSQNPRHKITKRGQNVTFRCDPISEHNRLYWYRQTLGQGPEFLTYFQNEAQLEKSRLLSDRFSAERPKGSFSTLEIQRTEQGDSAMYLCASSLGQGAVSGEAFFGQGTRLTVV.

This sequence joins TRBV5-1 and TRBJ1-1; possible D gene TRBD1, 5 bases. Germline assignment: CDR1 SGHRS and CDR2 YFSETQ. V lost 0 bases to trimming and J lost 7 bases, with 10 bases between them. The CDR3 length is 13 residues. In DNA form, the CDR3 reads TGCGCCAGCAGCTTGGTTGGGGCCGGTGAAGCTTTCTTT. Amino acid sequence: CASSLVGAGEAFF. The full variable domain, completed using reference TRBV5-1 and TRBJ1-1, is KAGVTQTPRYLIKTRGQQVTLSCSPISGHRSVSWYQQTPGQGLQFLFEYFSETQRNKGNFPGRFSGRQFSNSRSEMNVSTLELGDSALYLCASSLVGAGEAFFGQGTRLTVV.

J is TRBJ2-2 and V is TRBV9, with D maybe TRBD2 (6 bases). This CDR3 comprises 13 residues. V was cut by 2 bases and J by 6 bases, with 8 bases left in between. The germline CDR1 and CDR2 sequences are SGDLS and YYNGEE. DNA for the CDR3: TGTGCCAGCAGCGTTCGGGGGTCCGGGGAGCTGTTTTTT. It codes for CASSVRGSGELFF. Together with reference TRBV9 and TRBJ2-2, the CDR3 gives the full variable domain: DSGVTQTPKHLITATGQRVTLRCSPRSGDLSVYWYQQSLDQGLQFLIQYYNGEERAKGNILERFSAQQFPDLHSELNLSSLELGDSALYFCASSVRGSGELFFGEGSRLTVL.

The rearrangement links TRBV7-2 to TRBJ2-5; 8 nucleotides align to TRBD2. The junction had 8 bases not matched to a gene; V was cut back by 5 bases and J by 0 bases. Germline V CDR1 and CDR2: SGHTA, FQGNSA. There are 16 residues in the CDR3. The CDR3 bases are TGTGCCAGCAGCCTGGATAGCGGGATCTACCAAGAGACCCAGTACTTC. Translating it yields CASSLDSGIYQETQYF.

This chain connects TRBV27 to TRBJ2-1; TRBD2 agrees at 9 bases. This CDR3 is 18 amino acids long. V lost 1 base, J lost 8 bases, and 15 bases stayed unmatched. Germline V lookup: CDR1 MNHEY, CDR2 SMNVEV (reference sequence). The chain's CDR3 is CASSLFLTAGGVKHEQFF. The CDR3 DNA reads as TGTGCCAGCAGTTTATTCCTCACAGCGGGAGGCGTAAAACATGAGCAGTTCTTC.

The chain carries TRBV28 and TRBJ1-1; a weak D match, TRBD1 (5 bases). This CDR3 is built from 16 residues. V lost 1 base and J 1 base, leaving 13 bases between the germline ends. Germline CDR1 is MDHEN and CDR2 is SYDVKM. The DNA of the CDR3 is TGTGCCAGCAGTTTATTGTTCCAGGGTCAGAACACTGAAGCTTTCTTT. Protein: CASSLLFQGQNTEAFF.

The gene calls are TRBV9 and TRBJ1-2, with D perhaps matching TRBD1 (5 bases). Germline CDR1 is SGDLS and CDR2 is YYNGEE. The V gene lost 3 bases and the J gene lost 8 bases, with 14 bases spanning the gap. The CDR3 sequence is 13 residues long. The CDR3 DNA reads TGTGCCAGCAGCGAGACCAATCAGGGAGGCTACACCTTC. It encodes CASSETNQGGYTF.

This clone was found a few times. This chain joins TRBV6-2 or TRBV6-3 and TRBJ1-1; D remains unclear. In germline, CDR1 is MNHEY, CDR2 SVGEGT. This CDR3 is 13 amino acids long. Trimming cost V 3 bases and J 1 base, with 6 bases left between them. The CDR3 is CASSYQANTEAFF. In nucleotides, the CDR3 is TGTGCCAGCAGTTATCAGGCGAACACTGAAGCTTTCTTT.

This chain links TRBV2 with TRBJ1-4, with 10 bases fitting TRBD1. The germline V gene has CDR1 SNHLY and CDR2 FYNNEI. After removal of 5 bases from V and 7 bases from J, the junction contained 4 bases not matched to a gene. The CDR3 runs 14 residues. Written as DNA, the CDR3 is TGTGCCAGCAGTCTCCGGGACAGGGGTGAAAAACTGTTTTTT. This encodes CASSLRDRGEKLFF.

J is TRBJ2-1 and V is TRBV25-1, with TRBD1 matching over 7 bases. This CDR3 comprises 12 residues. From germline, CDR1 is MGHDK and CDR2 SYGVNS. Trimming cost V 5 bases and J 8 bases; bases outside gene matches: 3. The CDR3 nucleotides read TGTGCCAGCAGTAGAACAGGGGATGAGCAGTTCTTC. Protein product: CASSRTGDEQFF. The variable domain in full, completed from reference TRBV25-1 and TRBJ2-1, reads EADIYQTPRYLVIGTGKKITLECSQTMGHDKMYWYQQDPGMELHLIHYSYGVNSTEKGDLSSESTVSRIRTEHFPLTLESARPSHTSQYLCASSRTGDEQFFGPGTRLTVL.

This sequence joins TRBV9 and TRBJ1-5; the D gene is possibly TRBD1 (6 bases). CDR1 and CDR2 from the germline V gene are SGDLS and YYNGEE. The CDR3 length is 18 residues. Trimming shortened V by 6 bases and J by 2 bases, and 24 bases separated the two germline ends. The CDR3 loop is CASIPRDKIFGGNQPQHF. Here the CDR3 DNA reads TGTGCCAGCATCCCACGGGACAAGATATTTGGTGGCAATCAGCCCCAGCATTTT.

This chain links TRBV5-1 with TRBJ2-1; 7 bases are shared with TRBD2. The CDR3 runs to 16 residues. The germline V gene encodes CDR1 SGHRS and CDR2 YFSETQ. V dropped 0 bases and J dropped 4; count of bases not matched to a gene: 7. CDR3 sequence reads: CASSLAGGSTYNEQFF. CDR3 DNA sequence: TGCGCCAGCAGCTTGGCGGGCGGGAGTACATACAATGAGCAGTTCTTC. Looking up the rest from reference TRBV5-1 and TRBJ2-1 gives the full variable domain: KAGVTQTPRYLIKTRGQQVTLSCSPISGHRSVSWYQQTPGQGLQFLFEYFSETQRNKGNFPGRFSGRQFSNSRSEMNVSTLELGDSALYLCASSLAGGSTYNEQFFGPGTRLTVL.

This chain joins TRBV27 and TRBJ2-7; 9 bases match TRBD1. The length of the CDR3 is 12 residues. With V trimmed by 8 bases and J by 2 bases, 1 base remained unmatched. Germline V gives CDR1 MNHEY, CDR2 SMNVEV (reference sequence). For the CDR3, the DNA is TGTGCCAGCCGGACAGGGGCCTACGAGCAGTACTTC. It yields the protein CASRTGAYEQYF.

This chain connects TRBV4-3 to TRBJ2-3; D gene uncertain. V was trimmed by 2 bases and J by 0 bases, leaving 12 bases between them. Germline loops: CDR1 LGHNA, CDR2 YSLEER. This CDR3 contains 16 residues. CDR3 region: CASSQSASTSTDTQYF. DNA for the CDR3: TGCGCCAGCAGCCAAAGTGCCTCTACTAGCACAGATACGCAGTATTTT.

The V and J genes are TRBV3-1 (or the pseudogene TRBV3-2) and TRBJ2-3, with a weak D call TRBD2 (5 bases). In germline, CDR1 is LGHDT, CDR2 YNNKEL (reference sequence). V lost 3 bases, J lost 8 bases, and 15 bases lay in between. The CDR3 covers 14 residues. The CDR3: CASSQEWTGITQYF. The CDR3 DNA is TGTGCCAGCAGCCAGGAATGGACGGGAATTACGCAGTATTTT.

This rearrangement joins TRBV7-3 to TRBJ2-5; D gene uncertain. The CDR3 is made up of 15 amino acids. The germline gives CDR1 SGHTA, CDR2 FQGTGA. Trimming shortened V by 3 bases and J by 1 base, and 12 bases separated the two germline ends. The CDR3 DNA reads TGTGCCAGCAGCTTTACTAAGGATGTCCAAGAGACCCAGTACTTC. Protein sequence: CASSFTKDVQETQYF. The variable domain in full, completed from reference TRBV7-3 and TRBJ2-5, reads GAGVSQTPSNKVTEKGKYVELRCDPISGHTALYWYRQSLGQGPEFLIYFQGTGAADDSGLPNDRFFAVRPEGSVSTLKIQRTERGDSAVYLCASSFTKDVQETQYFGPGTRLLVL.

This chain joins TRBV29-1 and TRBJ1-1; no definite D call. Germline CDR1 and CDR2: SQVTM and ANQGSEA. The length of the CDR3 is 10 residues. The V and J ends lost 7 bases and 3 bases respectively, with 6 bases between them. CDR3 amino acids: CSAGDTEAFF. CDR3 coding DNA: TGCAGCGCCGGTGACACTGAAGCTTTCTTT. Filled out from reference TRBV29-1 and TRBJ1-1, the complete variable domain reads SAVISQKPSRDICQRGTSLTIQCQVDSQVTMMFWYRQQPGQSLTLIATANQGSEATYESGFVIDKFPISRPNLTFSTLTVSNMSPEDSSIYLCSAGDTEAFFGQGTRLTVV.

This clone appeared a single time. The V and J genes are TRBV15 and TRBJ1-5; 7 bases align to TRBD1. Germline CDR1 and CDR2: LNHNV and YYDKDF (reference sequence). The CDR3 covers 16 residues. Trimming cost V 0 bases and J 5 bases; bases outside gene matches: 7. CDR3 nucleotide sequence: TGTGCCACCAGCAGAGATCCACAGGGGTTCGATCAGCCCCAGCATTTT. Translating it yields CATSRDPQGFDQPQHF.

The DNA for the CDR3 is TGTGCCTGGCGCGTCAACTCTGGAAACACCATATATTTT. This encodes CAWRVNSGNTIYF. The gene calls are TRBV30 and TRBJ1-3; D unclear. Trimming stripped 5 bases from V and 0 bases from J, with 8 bases between. Per germline, CDR1 GTSNPN and CDR2 SVGIG (reference sequence). The CDR3 sequence is 13 residues long.

V gene TRBV4-1 combines with J gene TRBJ2-5; 9 bases agree with TRBD2. V gave up 0 bases and J gave up 0 bases; unmatched junction bases: 8. Germline V lookup: CDR1 MGHRA, CDR2 YSYEKL. The CDR3 sequence is 18 residues long. CDR3 coding DNA: TGCGCCAGCAGCCAAGATCTTTCTAGCGGGGCGTACCAAGAGACCCAGTACTTC. Protein sequence: CASSQDLSSGAYQETQYF.

V usage is TRBV19 and J usage is TRBJ2-2; D gene unclear. CDR3 length equals 15 residues. Germline CDR1 LNHDA, CDR2 SQIVND (reference sequence). Trimming removed 9 bases at V and 4 bases at J, with 18 bases between. The CDR3 is CASLMSDSGTGELFF. The CDR3 DNA is TGTGCCAGCCTAATGAGTGACTCCGGCACCGGGGAGCTGTTTTTT.